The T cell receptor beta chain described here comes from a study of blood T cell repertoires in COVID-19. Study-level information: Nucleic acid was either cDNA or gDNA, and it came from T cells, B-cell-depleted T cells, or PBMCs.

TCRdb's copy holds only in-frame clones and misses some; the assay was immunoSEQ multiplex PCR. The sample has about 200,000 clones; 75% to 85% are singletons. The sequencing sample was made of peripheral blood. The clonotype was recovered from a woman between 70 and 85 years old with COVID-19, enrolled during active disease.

CDR3 sequence (DNA): TGTGCCAGCAGTTACGGGTACGGGGGGACCACTGAAGCTTTCTTT. Residues: CASSYGYGGTTEAFF. The chain employs TRBV6-2 or TRBV6-3 and TRBJ1-1; D possibly corresponds to TRBD1 (5 bases). The CDR3 contains 15 residues. Looked up from germline, CDR1 is MNHEY and CDR2 is SVGEGT. V was shortened by 2 bases and J by 4 bases, with 14 bases between the two germline ends.